The clone carrying this TCR beta chain was observed at least ten times. This entry is derived from a study of T cells in Graves' hyperthyroidism and ophthalmopathy. Trimming stripped 6 bases from V and 2 bases from J, with 10 bases between. This CDR3 spans 13 amino acids. Germline assignment: CDR1 LGHNT and CDR2 FRNRAP. From RNA transcripts, TCR beta CDR3 regions were amplified. HTBI primers drove first-round RT-PCR of the TCR CDR3. MiXCR was run by TCRdb on the multiplex PCR reads, yielding one entry per CDR3 protein. The sample lists a few hundred thousand distinct CDR3 sequences, more than 14% occurring once.

The sequenced sample consisted of blood. The rearrangement joins TRBV12-5 to TRBJ1-1; D gene uncertain. The receptor's source is a woman in her 30s with Graves' ophthalmopathy. CDR3 protein: CASGTGHNTEAFF. The CDR3 nucleotides read TGTGCTAGTGGGACGGGCCATAACACTGAAGCTTTCTTT. The entire variable domain, with the rest obtained from reference TRBV12-5 and TRBJ1-1, is as follows: DARVTQTPRHKVTEMGQEVTMRCQPILGHNTVFWYRQTMMQGLELLAYFRNRAPLDDSGMPKDRFSAEMPDATLATLKIQPSEPRDSAVYFCASGTGHNTEAFFGQGTRLTVV.